This T cell receptor beta chain was captured by sequencing in a study of cytomegalovirus exposure and HLA in healthy donors. The PCR contained 60 Vbeta and 13 Jbeta primers. Sequencing used immunoSEQ multiplex PCR; TCRdb keeps in-frame clones, though not all of them. Of approximately 74,000 clones listed, 70% to 85% are singletons. The CDR3 has 14 amino acids. The germline V gene has CDR1 MNHNS and CDR2 SASEGT. V was cut by 8 bases and J by 3 bases, with 13 bases left in between. This clonotype was sampled from a man aged 55 to 70 in good health and CMV-seropositive. The V and J genes are TRBV6-1 and TRBJ1-4; D may be TRBD1 (5 bases). The material sequenced was PBMCs. Here the CDR3 reads CASGRQTANEKLFF. The CDR3 DNA reads TGTGCCAGCGGAAGACAGACGGCTAATGAAAAACTGTTTTTT.